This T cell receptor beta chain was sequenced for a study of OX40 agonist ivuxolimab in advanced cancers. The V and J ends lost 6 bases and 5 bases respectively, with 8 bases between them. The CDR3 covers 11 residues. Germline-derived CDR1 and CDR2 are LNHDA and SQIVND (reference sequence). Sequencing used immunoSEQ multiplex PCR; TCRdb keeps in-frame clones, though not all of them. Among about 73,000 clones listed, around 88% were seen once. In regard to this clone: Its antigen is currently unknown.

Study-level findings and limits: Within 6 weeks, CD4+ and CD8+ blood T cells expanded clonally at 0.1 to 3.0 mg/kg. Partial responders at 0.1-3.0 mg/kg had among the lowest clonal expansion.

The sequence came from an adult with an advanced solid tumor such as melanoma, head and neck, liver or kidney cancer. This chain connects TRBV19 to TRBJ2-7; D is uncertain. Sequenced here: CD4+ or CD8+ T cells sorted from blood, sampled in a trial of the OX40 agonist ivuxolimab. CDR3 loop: CASREFDEQYF. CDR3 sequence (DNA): TGTGCCAGTAGGGAATTCGACGAGCAGTACTTC.